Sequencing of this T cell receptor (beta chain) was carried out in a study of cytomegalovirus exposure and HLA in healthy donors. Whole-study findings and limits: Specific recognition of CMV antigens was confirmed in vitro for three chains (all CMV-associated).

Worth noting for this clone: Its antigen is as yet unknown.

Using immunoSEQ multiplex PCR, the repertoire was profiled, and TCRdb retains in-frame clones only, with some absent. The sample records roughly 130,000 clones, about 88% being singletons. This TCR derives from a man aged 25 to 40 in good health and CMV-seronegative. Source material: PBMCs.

The CDR3 region has the DNA TGTGCCAGCAGCGAGCGGGGGACAGGGGCTTACGAGCAGTACTTC. This sequence encodes CASSERGTGAYEQYF. The chain is built from TRBV13 and TRBJ2-7, with 10 bases that match TRBD1. Trimming at V came to 5 bases and at J to 4 bases, leaving 8 bases not matched to a gene. Germline CDR1 is PRHDT and CDR2 is FYEKMQ (reference sequence). CDR3 size: 15 residues.